This T cell receptor beta chain stems from a study of blood T cells in healthy people across ages. Primers used in a second PCR of about 7 to 12 cycles were a sample-barcoded 5' primer and a J-beta primer mix. TCRdb redid the calling of the 5' RACE reads with MiXCR, one entry per CDR3 protein. In the table there are around 280,000 distinct CDR3 sequences, 25% to 30% of which are singletons. Trimming left V 3 bases short and J 5 bases short, with 14 bases between. The CDR3 totals 13 residues. Germline CDR1 reads SQVTM; CDR2 reads ANQGSEA. Material: blood. The chain couples TRBV29-1 to TRBJ2-7; possible D gene TRBD2, 6 bases. This TCR derives from a woman in her seventies in good health. The CDR3 DNA is TGCAGCGTTGATTGGGGGGACCGTAACGAGCAGTACTTC. This sequence encodes CSVDWGDRNEQYF.